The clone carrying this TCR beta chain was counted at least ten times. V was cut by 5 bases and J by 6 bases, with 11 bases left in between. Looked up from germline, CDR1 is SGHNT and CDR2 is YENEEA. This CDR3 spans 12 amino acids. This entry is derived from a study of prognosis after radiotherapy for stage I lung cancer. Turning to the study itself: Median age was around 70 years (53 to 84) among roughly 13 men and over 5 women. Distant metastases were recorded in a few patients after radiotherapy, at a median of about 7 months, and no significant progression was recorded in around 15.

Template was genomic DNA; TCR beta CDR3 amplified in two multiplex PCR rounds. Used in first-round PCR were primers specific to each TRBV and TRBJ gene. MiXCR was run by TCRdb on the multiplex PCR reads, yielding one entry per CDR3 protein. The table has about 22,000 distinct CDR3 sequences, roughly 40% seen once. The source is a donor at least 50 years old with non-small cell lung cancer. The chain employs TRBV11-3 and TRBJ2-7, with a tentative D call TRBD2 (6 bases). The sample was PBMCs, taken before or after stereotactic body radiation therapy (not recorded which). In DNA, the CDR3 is TGTGCCAGCAGCAGAGGAGCGGGCGAGCAGTACTTC. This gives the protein CASSRGAGEQYF.